This record concerns one T cell receptor (beta chain) sequence. The sample is drawn from a study of cytomegalovirus exposure and HLA in healthy donors. This CDR3 contains 13 residues. Germline loops: CDR1 LNHDA, CDR2 SQIVND (reference sequence). The V and J ends lost 6 bases and 2 bases, in that order; junction bases with no gene match: 3. Sequencing was performed with immunoSEQ multiplex PCR; in TCRdb, only in-frame clones are kept and a portion is missing. The sample lists approximately 88,000 clones; 84% were seen once. The chain has TRBV19 and TRBJ1-1, with 7 bases fitting TRBD1. Sequencing was done on a sample of PBMCs. The clonotype was recovered from a woman between 18 and 30 years old in good health and CMV-seropositive. The CDR3 region has the DNA TGTGCCAGTAGGGGGGACAGAAACACTGAAGCTTTCTTT. The encoded protein is CASRGDRNTEAFF.